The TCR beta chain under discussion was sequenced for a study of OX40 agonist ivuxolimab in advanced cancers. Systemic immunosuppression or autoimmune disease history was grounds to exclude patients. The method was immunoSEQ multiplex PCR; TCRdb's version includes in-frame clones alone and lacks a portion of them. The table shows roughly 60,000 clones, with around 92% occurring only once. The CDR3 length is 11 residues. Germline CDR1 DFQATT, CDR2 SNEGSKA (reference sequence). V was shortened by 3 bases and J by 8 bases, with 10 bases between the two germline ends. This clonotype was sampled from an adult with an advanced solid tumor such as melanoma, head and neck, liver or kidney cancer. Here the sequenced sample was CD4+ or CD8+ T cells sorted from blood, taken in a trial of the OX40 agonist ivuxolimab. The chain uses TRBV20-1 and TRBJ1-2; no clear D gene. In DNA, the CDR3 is TGCAGTGCTAGTACGGTCTCAGGCTACACCTTC. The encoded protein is CSASTVSGYTF.